This TCR beta chain was captured in a study of shared clonotypes between healthy human individuals. This clone was seen more than once but under ten times. The CDR3 contains 14 residues. CDR1 is MNHNY, CDR2 SVGAGI, per germline (reference sequence). Trimming cost V 6 bases and J 2 bases; bases outside gene matches: 7. Clones were read by immunoSEQ multiplex PCR, and TCRdb kept only the in-frame ones, dropping some. The sample has around 2.5 million clones, 80% to 95% seen once; the top ten hold 0.36%. The specimen was naive CD4+ T cells from PBMCs. Described subset: CD45RA+ positively selected. This chain links TRBV6-6 with TRBJ2-7; 7 bases map to TRBD2. The origin of this receptor is a man between 18 and 35 years old in good health. Some clones in this sample may be carry-over from other donors' samples. The CDR3 DNA follows: TGTGCCAGCAGAACCGGGACTACCGCCTACGAGCAGTACTTC. This encodes CASRTGTTAYEQYF.